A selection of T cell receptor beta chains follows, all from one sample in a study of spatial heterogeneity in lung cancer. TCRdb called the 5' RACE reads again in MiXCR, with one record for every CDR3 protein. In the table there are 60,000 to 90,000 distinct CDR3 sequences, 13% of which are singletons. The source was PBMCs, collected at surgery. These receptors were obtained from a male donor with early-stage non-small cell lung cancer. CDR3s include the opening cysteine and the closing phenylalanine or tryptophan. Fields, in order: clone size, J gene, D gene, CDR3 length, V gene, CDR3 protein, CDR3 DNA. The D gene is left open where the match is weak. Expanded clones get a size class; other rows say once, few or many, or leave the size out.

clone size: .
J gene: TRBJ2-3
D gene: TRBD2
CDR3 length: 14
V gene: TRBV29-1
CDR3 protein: CSVEPAGGGDTQYF
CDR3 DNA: TGCAGCGTTGAACCAGCGGGAGGAGGAGATACGCAGTATTTT

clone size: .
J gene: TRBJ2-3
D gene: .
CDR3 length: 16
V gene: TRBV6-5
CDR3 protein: CASSYNPTGRTDTQYF
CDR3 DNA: TGTGCCAGCAGTTACAATCCAACGGGGAGGACAGATACGCAGTATTTT

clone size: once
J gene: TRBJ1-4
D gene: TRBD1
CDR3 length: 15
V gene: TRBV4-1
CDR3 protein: CASSQSGTGREKLFF
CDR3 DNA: TGCGCCAGCAGCCAATCCGGGACAGGGCGCGAAAAACTGTTTTTT

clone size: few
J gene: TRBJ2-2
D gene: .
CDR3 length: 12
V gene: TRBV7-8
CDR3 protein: CASRGRSGELFF
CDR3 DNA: TGTGCCAGCAGGGGAAGGTCCGGGGAGCTGTTTTTT

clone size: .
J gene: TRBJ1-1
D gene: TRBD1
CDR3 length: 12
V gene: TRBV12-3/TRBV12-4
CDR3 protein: CASSPGQIEAFF
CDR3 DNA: TGTGCCAGCAGTCCGGGACAGATTGAAGCTTTCTTT

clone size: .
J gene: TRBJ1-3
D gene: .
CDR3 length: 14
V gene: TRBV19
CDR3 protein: CASSISGRGNTIYF
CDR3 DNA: TGTGCCAGTAGTATTTCCGGGAGAGGAAACACCATATATTTT

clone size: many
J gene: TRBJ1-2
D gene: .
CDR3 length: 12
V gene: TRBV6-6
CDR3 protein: CASLELNYGYTF
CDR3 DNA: TGTGCCAGTTTAGAACTAAACTATGGCTACACCTTC

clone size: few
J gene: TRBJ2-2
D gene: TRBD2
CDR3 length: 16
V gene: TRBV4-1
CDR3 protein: CASSQGTSGWAGELFF
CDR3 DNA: TGCGCCAGCAGCCAAGGAACTAGCGGGTGGGCCGGGGAGCTGTTTTTT

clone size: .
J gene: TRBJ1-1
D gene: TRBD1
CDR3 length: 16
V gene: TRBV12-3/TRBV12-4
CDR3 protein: CASSQTGGVGVTEAFF
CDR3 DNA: TGTGCCAGCAGCCAGACAGGGGGCGTCGGGGTCACTGAAGCTTTCTTT

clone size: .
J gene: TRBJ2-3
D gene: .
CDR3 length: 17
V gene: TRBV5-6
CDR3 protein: CASSLVSQGGATDTQYF
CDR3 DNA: TGTGCCAGCAGCTTGGTATCGCAAGGAGGGGCCACAGATACGCAGTATTTT

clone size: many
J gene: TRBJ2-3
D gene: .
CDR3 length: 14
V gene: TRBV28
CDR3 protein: CASSFPGSTDTQYF
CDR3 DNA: TGTGCCAGCAGTTTCCCGGGTAGCACAGATACGCAGTATTTT

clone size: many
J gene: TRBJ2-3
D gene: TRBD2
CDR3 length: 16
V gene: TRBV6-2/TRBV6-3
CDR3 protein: CASSYSAGGTKDTQYF
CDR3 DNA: TGTGCCAGCAGTTACTCCGCGGGAGGTACCAAAGATACGCAGTATTTT

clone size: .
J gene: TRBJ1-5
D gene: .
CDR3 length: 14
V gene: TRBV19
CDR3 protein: CASSILVSNQPQHF
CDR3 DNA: TGTGCCAGTAGTATCTTGGTATCCAATCAGCCCCAGCATTTT

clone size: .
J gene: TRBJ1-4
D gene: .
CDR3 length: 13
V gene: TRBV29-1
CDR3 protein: CSVDSGAGEKLFF
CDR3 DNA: TGCAGCGTTGATTCAGGGGCTGGGGAAAAACTGTTTTTT

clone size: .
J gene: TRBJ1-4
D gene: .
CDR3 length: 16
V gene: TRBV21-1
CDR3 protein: CASSSSGTGGNEKLFF
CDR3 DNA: TGTGCCAGCAGCAGCTCCGGGACAGGGGGCAATGAAAAACTGTTTTTT

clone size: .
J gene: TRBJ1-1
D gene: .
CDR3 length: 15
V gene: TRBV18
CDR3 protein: CASSPLGEGNTEAFF
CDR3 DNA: TGTGCCAGCTCACCCCTAGGGGAGGGTAACACTGAAGCTTTCTTT